This TCR beta chain was sequenced for a study of technical replicates of blood from several donors. The table came from immunoSEQ multiplex PCR; TCRdb's copy has only in-frame clones and leaves some out. The table lists some 83,000 clones, 85% to 95% of them singletons, with around 0.43% in the top ten. V lost 9 bases to trimming and J lost 2 bases, with 7 bases between them. From germline, CDR1 is MNHEY and CDR2 SVGAGI. This CDR3 comprises 11 residues. The source is a human donor in good health. Sequenced input: T cells isolated from PBMCs. The rearrangement links TRBV6-5 to TRBJ1-1; no clear D. The CDR3 loop is CASEKNTEAFF. The CDR3 DNA reads as TGTGCCAGTGAGAAAAACACTGAAGCTTTCTTT.